This T cell receptor (beta chain) came from a study of cytotoxic CD8 clonotypes in ibrutinib-treated CLL. The V and J ends lost 5 bases and 3 bases respectively, with 8 bases between them. Per germline, CDR1 MNHNS and CDR2 SASEGT. The CDR3 is made up of 12 amino acids. Assay used: immunoSEQ multiplex PCR; TCRdb lists only in-frame clones, some missing. The sample yields about 140,000 clones, 60% to 80% seen once. This chain links TRBV6-1 with TRBJ2-7; D unresolved. The sequencing here drew on PBMCs, taken after 12 months of ibrutinib treatment. The source is a human donor with chronic lymphocytic leukemia. The CDR3 DNA follows: TGTGCCAGCAGTTTACAGAACTACGAGCAGTACTTC. It yields the protein CASSLQNYEQYF.